These T cell receptor beta chains were read from a single sample in a study of blood T cell repertoires in COVID-19. The data were produced by immunoSEQ multiplex PCR, yet TCRdb's version contains in-frame clones alone and is incomplete. The top ten hold less than 3.5% of the sample, which has 250,000 to 300,000 clones, roughly nine tenths seen once. The sequenced sample was PBMCs or T cells enriched from blood (not recorded which). The source of these receptors is a woman aged 50 to 60 who had been exposed to COVID-19. Each CDR3 is given with its conserved first and last residue. D genes are given only for firm matches. Rows may omit the clone size; those that give it use once, few, many or a size class.

>TRBV11-2|TRBJ2-5|.|.
CASSAGTQLLYF
TGTGCCAGCAGCGCGGGGACTCAGCTTTTGTACTTC
>TRBV1|TRBJ2-7|.|.
CTSSQVLRGAFEQYF
TGCACCAGCAGCCAGGTTTTGCGGGGGGCGTTCGAGCAGTACTTC
>TRBV11-2|TRBJ1-1|TRBD1|.
CASSYGTGKNTEAFF
TGTGCCAGCAGCTACGGGACAGGGAAGAACACTGAAGCTTTCTTT
>TRBV4-1|TRBJ2-1|TRBD1|.
CASTKGPTGESYNEQFF
TGCGCCAGCACCAAGGGCCCGACAGGGGAATCCTACAATGAGCAGTTCTTC
>TRBV15|TRBJ1-4|.|.
CATSRETLRVNEKLFF
TGTGCCACCAGCAGAGAGACCTTGAGGGTCAATGAAAAACTGTTTTTT
>TRBV4-1|TRBJ2-7|.|.
CASSHGPGGRYEQYF
TGCGCCAGCAGCCACGGCCCAGGGGGGAGATACGAGCAGTACTTC
>TRBV5-4|TRBJ2-3|TRBD2|.
CASSSQLAGGPADTQYF
TGTGCCAGCAGCTCACAACTAGCGGGGGGGCCAGCAGATACGCAGTATTTT
>TRBV5-1|TRBJ2-1|TRBD2|.
CASSSNSGTSGEGQFF
TGCGCCAGCAGCTCAAATTCCGGGACTAGCGGGGAGGGGCAGTTCTTC
>TRBV15|TRBJ1-5|.|.
CATSRDSVGNQPQHF
TGTGCCACCAGCAGAGATTCGGTGGGCAATCAGCCCCAGCATTTT
>TRBV7-8|TRBJ2-1|TRBD1|.
CASSSGTGFYNEQFF
TGTGCCAGCAGCTCCGGGACAGGCTTCTACAATGAGCAGTTCTTC
>TRBV28|TRBJ1-2|.|.
CASSPREGGNYGYTF
TGTGCCAGCAGTCCCCGGGAGGGAGGGAACTATGGCTACACCTTC
>TRBV4-2|TRBJ2-4|TRBD2|.
CASSQEASGGVENIQYF
TGTGCCAGCAGCCAAGAGGCTAGCGGGGGGGTGGAAAACATTCAGTACTTC
>TRBV4-1|TRBJ2-7|TRBD2|.
CASSQVVSGGYEQYF
TGCGCCAGCAGCCAAGTGGTTAGCGGGGGTTACGAGCAGTACTTC
>TRBV28|TRBJ1-1|.|.
CASSSDRLAFF
TGTGCCAGCAGTAGCGACAGGCTGGCTTTCTTT
>TRBV30|TRBJ1-5|TRBD1|once
CAWSPGQRFRHF
TGTGCCTGGAGTCCGGGACAGCGTTTTCGGCATTTT
>TRBV7-2|TRBJ2-1|.|once
CASSLELAPGPNNEQFF
TGTGCCAGCAGCTTAGAGCTAGCGCCCGGGCCCAACAATGAGCAGTTCTTC
>TRBV9|TRBJ2-2|.|once
CASSAPEQKNTGELFF
TGTGCCAGCAGCGCCCCAGAACAAAAAAACACCGGGGAGCTGTTTTTT
>TRBV3-1/TRBV3-2|TRBJ2-5|.|.
CASSQGREETQYF
TGTGCCAGCAGCCAAGGACGGGAAGAGACCCAGTACTTC
>TRBV5-1|TRBJ1-1|.|.
CASSSSGGTEAFF
TGCGCCAGCAGCAGCTCAGGAGGCACTGAAGCTTTCTTT
>TRBV7-9|TRBJ2-1|TRBD2|.
CASSSSPLAGGKNEQFF
TGTGCCAGCAGCTCGTCCCCCCTAGCGGGGGGGAAAAATGAGCAGTTCTTC
>TRBV3-1/TRBV3-2|TRBJ1-2|.|.
CASSQDIRGALYGYTF
TGTGCCAGCAGCCAAGATATAAGGGGCGCCCTCTATGGCTACACCTTC
>TRBV18|TRBJ2-2|TRBD1|.
CASSSDRTGELFF
TGTGCCAGCTCATCGGACAGGACCGGGGAGCTGTTTTTT
>TRBV10-3|TRBJ2-7|.|.
CAISESGREYEQYF
TGTGCCATCAGTGAGTCAGGCAGGGAATACGAGCAGTACTTC
>TRBV4-1|TRBJ1-1|.|.
CASSQVMGGTEAFF
TGCGCCAGCAGCCAAGTGATGGGGGGCACTGAAGCTTTCTTT
>TRBV20-1|TRBJ2-3|.|.
CSASGRASTDTQYF
TGCAGTGCTAGTGGGCGGGCCAGCACAGATACGCAGTATTTT
>TRBV9|TRBJ1-4|.|.
CASSEEGATNEKLFF
TGTGCCAGCAGCGAAGAAGGAGCAACTAATGAAAAACTGTTTTTT
>TRBV3-1/TRBV3-2|TRBJ2-5|TRBD2|.
CASSPVGRGVETQYF
TGTGCCAGCAGCCCTGTAGGGCGGGGGGTCGAGACCCAGTACTTC
>TRBV12-2|TRBJ1-1|.|few
CASRLAHDKSRIREDTEAFF
TGTGCAAGTCGCTTAGCGCACGATAAGTCCAGAATCAGAGAGGACACTGAAGCTTTCTTT
>TRBV13|TRBJ2-1|TRBD2|.
CASSLPGTSNEQFF
TGTGCCAGCAGCTTGCCCGGGACTAGCAATGAGCAGTTCTTC
>TRBV5-4|TRBJ2-5|TRBD2|.
CASSRSVAGKETQYF
TGTGCCAGCAGCCGCTCGGTAGCGGGGAAAGAGACCCAGTACTTC
>TRBV3-1/TRBV3-2|TRBJ1-5|.|.
CASSQDATRGQPQHF
TGTGCCAGCAGCCAAGATGCGACTAGGGGTCAGCCCCAGCATTTT
>TRBV10-3|TRBJ2-3|TRBD2|.
CAISLISSGGAFPDTQYF
TGTGCCATCAGTTTGATTTCTAGCGGGGGGGCGTTCCCAGATACGCAGTATTTT
>TRBV5-1|TRBJ2-3|TRBD1|.
CASSLHPGQTTDTQYF
TGCGCCAGCAGCTTGCATCCGGGACAGACCACAGATACGCAGTATTTT
>TRBV6-5|TRBJ1-3|TRBD1|.
CASIKGASGNTIYF
TGTGCCAGCATTAAGGGGGCCAGTGGAAACACCATATATTTT
>TRBV6-1|TRBJ2-5|.|few
CASSEAVSVETQYF
TGTGCCAGCAGTGAAGCGGTTAGCGTAGAGACCCAGTACTTC
>TRBV3-1/TRBV3-2|TRBJ2-3|TRBD2|.
CASSQFSGGAGDTQYF
TGTGCCAGCAGCCAATTTAGCGGGGGGGCGGGGGATACGCAGTATTTT
>TRBV5-8|TRBJ2-1|TRBD2|.
CASSMRGAHEQFF
TGTGCCAGCAGCATGCGGGGGGCCCATGAGCAGTTCTTC
>TRBV4-1|TRBJ2-7|.|.
CASSQEQGPYEQYF
TGCGCCAGCAGCCAAGAGCAGGGTCCCTACGAGCAGTACTTC
>TRBV4-1|TRBJ2-7|TRBD1|.
CATPGQGFHEQYF
TGCGCCACTCCGGGACAGGGTTTCCACGAGCAGTACTTC
>TRBV5-6|TRBJ1-1|TRBD1|.
CASSLPRTGGVGEAFF
TGTGCCAGCAGCCTACCTCGGACAGGGGGCGTCGGTGAAGCTTTCTTT
>TRBV3-1/TRBV3-2|TRBJ2-1|.|.
CASSHRAGHNEQFF
TGTGCCAGCAGCCACCGGGCGGGACACAATGAGCAGTTCTTC
>TRBV5-1|TRBJ2-5|TRBD1|.
CASSLGGQAEETQYF
TGCGCCAGCAGCTTGGGGGGACAGGCTGAAGAGACCCAGTACTTC
>TRBV28|TRBJ2-7|.|.
CASSSTTAALGEQYF
TGTGCCAGCAGTTCAACGACAGCAGCTTTGGGGGAGCAGTACTTC
>TRBV2|TRBJ1-5|.|.
CASSDGQTRQPQHF
TGTGCCAGCAGTGATGGACAGACGAGGCAGCCCCAGCATTTT
>TRBV5-1|TRBJ1-1|.|.
CASSKAGEQGEAFF
TGCGCCAGCAGCAAAGCAGGGGAACAGGGTGAAGCTTTCTTT
>TRBV15|TRBJ1-4|.|few
CATSSTTGIFEKLFF
TGTGCCACCAGCAGCACGACAGGCATATTTGAAAAACTGTTTTTT
>TRBV20-1|TRBJ1-1|.|once
CSARGRGEAFF
TGCAGTGCTAGAGGCCGGGGTGAAGCTTTCTTT
>TRBV3-1/TRBV3-2|TRBJ2-5|TRBD2|.
CASSLRASGGQETQYF
TGTGCCAGCAGCCTGAGGGCCAGCGGGGGCCAAGAGACCCAGTACTTC
>TRBV30|TRBJ2-7|.|.
CAWRQLALTYEQYF
TGTGCCTGGAGGCAGCTAGCTCTAACCTACGAGCAGTACTTC
>TRBV19|TRBJ2-1|.|.
CASSMRRGSDNEQFF
TGTGCCAGTAGTATGCGGCGGGGATCAGACAATGAGCAGTTCTTC
>TRBV28|TRBJ1-2|.|.
CASRGEVYGYTF
TGTGCCAGCCGAGGGGAGGTCTATGGCTACACCTTC
>TRBV28|TRBJ2-7|TRBD1|.
CASGPGGQGAYEQYF
TGTGCCAGCGGACCCGGAGGACAGGGGGCTTACGAGCAGTACTTC
>TRBV5-8|TRBJ1-5|TRBD1|.
CASNSGQPSLASNQPQHF
TGTGCCAGCAACTCGGGACAGCCCTCTCTTGCCAGCAATCAGCCCCAGCATTTT
>TRBV28|TRBJ2-5|TRBD2|.
CASSLSGTSQETQYF
TGTGCCAGCAGTTTATCGGGGACTAGCCAAGAGACCCAGTACTTC
>TRBV3-1/TRBV3-2|TRBJ2-3|.|.
CASSPPLHATDTQYF
TGTGCCAGCAGCCCGCCACTACACGCCACAGATACGCAGTATTTT
>TRBV5-6|TRBJ2-7|TRBD1|.
CASSRHRDRPSYEQYF
TGTGCCAGCAGCAGACACCGGGACAGACCATCCTACGAGCAGTACTTC
>TRBV6-4|TRBJ1-5|.|.
CASSDPLQELYSNQPQHF
TGTGCCAGCAGTGACCCACTACAGGAGCTATATAGCAATCAGCCCCAGCATTTT
>TRBV18|TRBJ2-7|.|.
CASSPPSAFSYEQYF
TGTGCCAGCTCACCACCGAGCGCGTTCTCCTACGAGCAGTACTTC
>TRBV5-6|TRBJ1-6|.|.
CASSLAVTENSPLHF
TGTGCCAGCAGCTTGGCCGTCACAGAGAATTCACCCCTCCACTTT